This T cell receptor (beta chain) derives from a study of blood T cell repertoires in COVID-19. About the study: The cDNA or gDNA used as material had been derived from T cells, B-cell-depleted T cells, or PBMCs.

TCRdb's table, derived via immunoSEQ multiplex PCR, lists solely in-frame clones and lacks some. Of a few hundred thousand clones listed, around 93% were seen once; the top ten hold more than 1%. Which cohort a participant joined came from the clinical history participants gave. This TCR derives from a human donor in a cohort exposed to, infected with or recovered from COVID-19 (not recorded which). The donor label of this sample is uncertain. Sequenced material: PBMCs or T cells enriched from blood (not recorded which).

The CDR3 reads CASSSPGGTGELFF. The CDR3 DNA is TGTGCCAGCAGTTCACCGGGGGGCACCGGGGAGCTGTTTTTT. V gene TRBV6-5 combines with J gene TRBJ2-2, with TRBD2 identical over 7 bases. Unmatched junction bases numbered 3, after V lost 4 bases and J lost 4 bases. Germline lookup yields CDR1 MNHEY and CDR2 SVGAGI. The CDR3 has 14 amino acids.